This T cell receptor beta chain came from a study of blood T cell repertoires in COVID-19. This clone was seen just once. Per germline, CDR1 SGHNT and CDR2 YYREEE (reference sequence). V lost 0 bases, J lost 5 bases, and 9 bases lay in between. The CDR3 has 13 residues. The data were produced by immunoSEQ multiplex PCR, yet TCRdb's version contains in-frame clones alone and is incomplete. The sample lists some 70,000 clones; 80% were seen once. Sequenced: peripheral blood. This receptor was obtained from a man aged 50 or older with COVID-19, enrolled during active disease. The chain recombines TRBV5-4 with TRBJ2-7; D might be TRBD2 (7 bases). The CDR3 protein is CASSLVGGHEQYF. The DNA of the CDR3 is TGTGCCAGCAGCTTGGTGGGGGGGCACGAGCAGTACTTC.